A single sample gave rise to the 16 T cell receptor beta chains below, sequenced in a study of vaccination effects on CD4 cells after COVID-19. Sequenced by immunoSEQ multiplex PCR; TCRdb stores in-frame clones only, minus some. The table records approximately 47,000 clones, around 76% of them present only once. Their recognized antigens are unknown. Isolating CD4+ T cells followed about 10 days of culture. The input for sequencing was CD4+ T cells from PBMCs cultured without peptide, taken before COVID-19 vaccination. The receptors originated from a human donor who had a prior SARS-CoV-2 infection.

The V call is TRBV14, the J call TRBJ2-7, with 8 positions matching TRBD1. The CDR3 totals 14 residues. The ends lost 6 bases at V and 0 bases at J; junction bases unmatched: 4. From germline, CDR1 is SGHDN and CDR2 FVKESK. This CDR3 is CASRRTGSSYEQYF. In nucleotides, the CDR3 is TGTGCCAGCAGACGGACAGGGAGCTCCTACGAGCAGTACTTC.

The chain combines TRBV2 with TRBJ1-4, with D perhaps TRBD1 (5 bases). Trimming shortened V by 6 bases and J by 7 bases, and 12 bases separated the two germline ends. This CDR3 comprises 13 residues. CDR1 is SNHLY and CDR2 is FYNNEI in the germline V gene. The DNA for the CDR3 is TGTGCCAGCAGCGAGGGACCGCTTGAAAAACTGTTTTTT. Its translation: CASSEGPLEKLFF.

This sequence joins TRBV4-1 and TRBJ2-2; 8 nucleotides match TRBD1. The CDR3 is 15 residues long. The germline V gene encodes CDR1 MGHRA and CDR2 YSYEKL. J lost 6 bases, V lost 4 bases, and 7 bases had no gene match. The CDR3 loop reads CASSPQGQVAGELFF. CDR3 nucleotide sequence: TGCGCCAGCAGCCCGCAGGGACAGGTAGCCGGGGAGCTGTTTTTT.

The chain is built from TRBV10-3 and TRBJ2-7, with a possible D match to TRBD1 (6 bases). Between the trimmed V and J ends, which lost 10 bases and 2 bases, there was a span of 21 bases. Germline V gives CDR1 ENHRY, CDR2 SYGVKD. This CDR3 comprises 15 residues. CDR3: CATHEDSSRPYEQYF. The DNA of the CDR3 is TGTGCCACCCACGAGGACAGTTCTCGTCCCTACGAGCAGTACTTC.

This chain's CDR3 is CASSLLAGGPLVYNEQFF. The CDR3 DNA reads TGTGCCAGCTCCCTACTAGCGGGAGGGCCATTGGTATACAATGAGCAGTTCTTC. The V and J genes are TRBV18 and TRBJ2-1; 13 nucleotides match TRBD2. The CDR3 contains 18 residues. V shed 6 bases, J shed 4 bases, and the junction held 12 bases outside the gene matches. Germline V gene lookup returns CDR1 KGHSH and CDR2 LQKENI.

V is TRBV4-1 and J is TRBJ1-1; a possible D gene is TRBD1 (6 bases). The CDR3 has 15 amino acids. CDR1 MGHRA and CDR2 YSYEKL come from the germline V gene. V lost 3 bases, J lost 1 base, and 12 bases lay in between. The CDR3 loop is CASSHSGQKNTEAFF. The DNA for the CDR3 is TGCGCCAGCAGCCATTCTGGACAGAAGAACACTGAAGCTTTCTTT.

With regard to this clone: At one end the junction does not follow the germline gene, possibly because of a read error. The J gene is TRBJ2-5, the V gene TRBV29-1, with D hard to call. This CDR3 has 14 amino acids. Germline V gene sequence: CDR1 SQVTM, CDR2 ANQGSEA. The DNA for the CDR3 is TGCAGCGTACCCTTCCAATACCGGGCCCTCTTTTGTCACTTC. It yields the protein CSVPFQYRALFCHF. Complete variable domain (other parts from reference TRBV29-1 and TRBJ2-5): SAVISQKPSRDICQRGTSLTIQCQVDSQVTMMFWYRQQPGQSLTLIATANQGSEATYESGFVIDKFPISRPNLTFSTLTVSNMSPEDSSIYLCSVPFQYRALFCHFGPGTRLLVL.

V is TRBV5-1 and J is TRBJ2-5; TRBD2 might be the D (6 bases). This CDR3 has 16 residues. Germline CDR1 and CDR2: SGHRS and YFSETQ. Trimming pared 0 bases from V and 5 bases from J, leaving 17 bases between. DNA of the CDR3: TGCGCCAGCAGCTTGGGTGGGACTCGAGTGGGGGAGACCCAGTACTTC. Translating gives CASSLGGTRVGETQYF.

V gene TRBV2 combines with J gene TRBJ1-1; D remains ambiguous. This CDR3 contains 13 residues. Germline CDR1 and CDR2: SNHLY and FYNNEI. Trimming stripped 2 bases from V and 1 base from J, with 5 bases between. CDR3 region: CASSEFGNTEAFF. Written as DNA, the CDR3 is TGTGCCAGCAGTGAATTTGGGAACACTGAAGCTTTCTTT.

A few counts support this clone. The CDR3 spells CASSSDRDNEQFF. CDR3 nucleotides: TGTGCCAGCAGCTCAGACAGGGACAATGAGCAGTTCTTC. The rearrangement links TRBV7-3 to TRBJ2-1; 7 positions agree with TRBD1. The CDR3 totals 13 residues. The germline V gene has CDR1 SGHTA and CDR2 FQGTGA. V shed 4 bases and J 5 bases; nucleotides not matched to a gene: 2.

The rearrangement joins TRBV10-3 to TRBJ1-3; 9 nucleotides match TRBD1. Germline V gene data show CDR1 as ENHRY and CDR2 as SYGVKD. The CDR3 is 14 amino acids. With V trimmed by 6 bases and J by 3 bases, 3 bases remained unmatched. This CDR3 reads CAISWTGVGNTIYF. CDR3 nucleotide sequence: TGTGCCATCAGCTGGACAGGGGTTGGAAACACCATATATTTT.

The chain joins TRBV4-2 to TRBJ2-2; 9 nucleotides line up with TRBD2. The germline gives CDR1 LGHNA, CDR2 YNFKEQ. This CDR3 has 14 residues. V was pared by 3 bases and J by 8 bases, with 4 bases of the junction left unmatched. The CDR3 DNA is TGTGCCAGCAGCCAGGGACTAGCTATAGGGGAGCTGTTTTTT. Amino acids: CASSQGLAIGELFF.

The rearrangement links TRBV30 to TRBJ2-3; D perhaps matches TRBD1 (6 bases). This CDR3 is built from 16 residues. The ends were cut back, 1 base at V and 0 bases at J, with 14 bases in the middle. The V gene's germline CDR1 is GTSNPN and CDR2 SVGIG (reference sequence). CDR3 in DNA: TGTGCCTGGAGTGACCCGGGACAAGCTAGCACAGATACGCAGTATTTT. It is translated as CAWSDPGQASTDTQYF.

This rearrangement joins TRBV7-2 to TRBJ1-4, with D unresolved. The CDR3 length is 15 residues. Deletions cut 5 bases from V and 9 bases from J, with 19 bases between. Germline CDR1 SGHTA, CDR2 FQGNSA. Here the CDR3 reads CASSPYGREEKKLFF. CDR3 DNA: TGTGCCAGCAGCCCTTACGGTCGCGAGGAGAAAAAACTGTTTTTT.

In its sample, this clone was seen once. This chain uses TRBV12-3 or TRBV12-4 with TRBJ1-2, with 8 bases that match TRBD1. Trimming took 3 bases from V and 10 from J; bases not matched to a gene: 4. The CDR3 is made up of 12 amino acids. This CDR3 is CASSFGQGVYTF. The CDR3 DNA reads as TGTGCCAGCAGTTTCGGACAGGGAGTCTACACCTTC.

In this sample, this clone turned up a few times. The chain is built from TRBV6-5 and TRBJ2-3; D gene ambiguous. The ends were cut back, 5 bases at V and 1 base at J, with 7 bases in the middle. The germline V gene encodes CDR1 MNHEY and CDR2 SVGAGI. The CDR3 contains 13 residues. The CDR3 here is CASSRMGTDTQYF. CDR3 in DNA: TGTGCCAGCAGTCGAATGGGCACAGATACGCAGTATTTT.